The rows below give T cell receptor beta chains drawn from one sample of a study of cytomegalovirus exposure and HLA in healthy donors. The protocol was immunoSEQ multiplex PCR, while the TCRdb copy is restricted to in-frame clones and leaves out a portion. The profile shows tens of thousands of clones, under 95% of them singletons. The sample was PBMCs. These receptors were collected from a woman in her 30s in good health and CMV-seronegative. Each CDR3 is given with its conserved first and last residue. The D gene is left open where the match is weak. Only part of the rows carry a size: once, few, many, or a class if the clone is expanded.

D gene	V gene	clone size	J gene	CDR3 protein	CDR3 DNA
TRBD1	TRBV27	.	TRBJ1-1	CASRGQGAGNTEAFF	TGTGCCAGCAGGGGACAGGGGGCCGGAAACACTGAAGCTTTCTTT
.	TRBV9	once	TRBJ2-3	CASAGDTQYF	TGTGCCAGCGCCGGGGATACGCAGTATTTT
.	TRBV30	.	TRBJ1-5	CAWSRRENQPQHF	TGTGCCTGGAGTAGACGGGAGAATCAGCCCCAGCATTTT
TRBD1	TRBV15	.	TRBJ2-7	CATSRSTGKGPHYEQYF	TGTGCCACCAGCAGATCGACAGGGAAGGGCCCCCATTACGAGCAGTACTTC
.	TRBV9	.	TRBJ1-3	CASSLRHRVFSGNTIYF	TGTGCCAGCAGCCTAAGACACAGGGTCTTCTCTGGAAACACCATATATTTT
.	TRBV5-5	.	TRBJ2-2	CASSLRELFTGELFF	TGTGCCAGCAGCTTGAGAGAATTATTCACCGGGGAGCTGTTTTTT
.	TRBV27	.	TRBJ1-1	CASSLLGVNTEAFF	TGTGCCAGCAGTTTATTAGGGGTGAACACTGAAGCTTTCTTT
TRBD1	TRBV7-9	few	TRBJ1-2	CASSLIPDRGYGYTF	TGTGCCAGCAGCTTGATTCCAGACAGGGGCTATGGCTACACCTTC
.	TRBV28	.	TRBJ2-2	CASTQTSRGRSGGELFF	TGTGCCAGCACCCAGACCTCGCGAGGGAGGAGCGGCGGGGAGCTGTTTTTT
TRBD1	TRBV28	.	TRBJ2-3	CASSSTGTGGTTQYF	TGTGCCAGCAGTTCGACAGGGACGGGTGGGACGACGCAGTATTTT
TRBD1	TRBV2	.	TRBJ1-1	CASGKDRGGNPNTEAFF	TGTGCCAGCGGAAAGGACAGGGGTGGGAACCCGAACACTGAAGCTTTCTTT
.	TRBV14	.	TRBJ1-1	CASSHRRVNTEAFF	TGTGCCAGCAGCCACAGACGGGTAAACACTGAAGCTTTCTTT
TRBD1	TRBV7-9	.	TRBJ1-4	CASSTGTGEKLFF	TGTGCCAGCAGCACCGGGACAGGTGAAAAACTGTTTTTT
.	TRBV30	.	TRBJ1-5	CAWDNREYSNQPQHF	TGTGCCTGGGACAACAGGGAGTATAGCAATCAGCCCCAGCATTTT
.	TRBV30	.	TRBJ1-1	CAWSVWQNTEAFF	TGTGCCTGGAGTGTATGGCAGAACACTGAAGCTTTCTTT
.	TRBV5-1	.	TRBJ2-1	CASSVTSSSYNEQFF	TGCGCCAGCAGCGTTACATCCAGCTCCTACAATGAGCAGTTCTTC
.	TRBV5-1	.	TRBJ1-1	CASSLGQSTEAFF	TGCGCCAGCAGCTTGGGACAGAGCACTGAAGCTTTCTTT
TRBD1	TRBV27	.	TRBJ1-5	CASSLRGRVNQPQHF	TGTGCCAGCAGTTTGAGGGGGCGCGTTAATCAGCCCCAGCATTTT
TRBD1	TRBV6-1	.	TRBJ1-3	CASSDQTGTGNTIYF	TGTGCCAGCAGTGACCAGACAGGGACTGGAAACACCATATATTTT
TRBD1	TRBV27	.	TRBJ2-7	CASSSATGGRYEQYF	TGTGCCAGCAGTTCAGCGACAGGGGGCAGATACGAGCAGTACTTC
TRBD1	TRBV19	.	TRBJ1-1	CASMETKQGRKTEAFF	TGTGCCAGTATGGAAACCAAACAGGGGAGGAAAACTGAAGCTTTCTTT
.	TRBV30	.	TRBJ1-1	CAWSRGANTEAFF	TGTGCCTGGAGTCGTGGAGCGAACACTGAAGCTTTCTTT
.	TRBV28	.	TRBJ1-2	CASKSGASGAPSGYTF	TGTGCCAGCAAATCGGGCGCGTCAGGGGCGCCGTCCGGCTACACCTTC
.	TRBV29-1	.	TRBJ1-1	CSVAIGGTEAFF	TGCAGCGTTGCTATAGGGGGAACTGAAGCTTTCTTT
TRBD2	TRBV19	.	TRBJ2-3	CASSLGLAGYTDTQYF	TGTGCCAGTAGCCTGGGACTAGCGGGGTACACAGATACGCAGTATTTT
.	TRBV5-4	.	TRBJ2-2	CALEAGPGELFF	TGTGCCCTAGAGGCGGGTCCCGGGGAGCTGTTTTTT
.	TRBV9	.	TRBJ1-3	CASSGQALSSGNTIYF	TGTGCCAGCAGCGGACAGGCTTTGAGCTCTGGAAACACCATATATTTT
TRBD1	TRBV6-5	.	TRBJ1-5	CASSPDRTHQPQHF	TGTGCCAGCAGCCCGGACAGGACCCATCAGCCCCAGCATTTT
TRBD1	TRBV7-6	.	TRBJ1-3	CASSSRQGGRNTIYF	TGTGCCAGCAGCTCCAGACAGGGGGGACGAAACACCATATATTTT
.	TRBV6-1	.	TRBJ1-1	CASTREVMNTEAFF	TGTGCCAGCACGAGGGAGGTGATGAACACTGAAGCTTTCTTT
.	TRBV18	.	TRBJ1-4	CASSATRGISNEKLFF	TGTGCCAGCTCAGCGACCAGAGGGATTTCCAATGAAAAACTGTTTTTT
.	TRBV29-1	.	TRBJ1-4	CSVEDTLFEKLFF	TGCAGCGTTGAGGACACCTTATTTGAAAAACTGTTTTTT
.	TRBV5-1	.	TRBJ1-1	CASSLGARNTEAFF	TGCGCCAGCAGCTTGGGGGCGAGAAACACTGAAGCTTTCTTT
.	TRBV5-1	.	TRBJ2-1	CASSSRRDNEQFF	TGCGCCAGCAGCTCCCGGAGAGACAATGAGCAGTTCTTC
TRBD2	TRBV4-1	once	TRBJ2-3	CASRGGTSSSDTQYF	TGCGCCAGCAGGGGCGGGACTAGCTCATCAGATACGCAGTATTTT
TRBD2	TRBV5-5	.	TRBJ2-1	CASSGSGGAEFEQFF	TGTGCCAGCAGCGGTAGCGGGGGGGCCGAGTTTGAGCAGTTCTTC
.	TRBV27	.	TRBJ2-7	CASSPYGGQTSYEQYF	TGTGCCAGCAGCCCCTATGGCGGACAGACCTCCTACGAGCAGTACTTC
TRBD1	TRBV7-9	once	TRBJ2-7	CASSGRGQGSEQYF	TGTGCCAGCAGCGGGAGGGGACAGGGGTCCGAGCAGTACTTC
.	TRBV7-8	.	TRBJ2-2	CASSQSSTGELFF	TGTGCCAGCAGCCAGTCCAGCACCGGGGAGCTGTTTTTT
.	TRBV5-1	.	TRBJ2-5	CASSFSPGAETQYF	TGCGCCAGCAGCTTCAGTCCAGGGGCAGAGACCCAGTACTTC
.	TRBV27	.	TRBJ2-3	CASSFTGRTDTQYF	TGTGCCAGCAGTTTTACGGGGAGGACAGATACGCAGTATTTT
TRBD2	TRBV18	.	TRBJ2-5	CASSVAGGQETQYF	TGTGCCAGCTCAGTTGCGGGGGGCCAAGAGACCCAGTACTTC